This entry features one TCR beta chain sequence. The antigen is unknown. This entry comes from a study of beta chain features in type 1 diabetes. Study-wide points: Researchers report that Type 1 diabetes patients had moderately but significantly shorter TCRB CDR3s across all four CD4+ subsets.

Expressed TCRB transcripts were sequenced because the entire RNA isolate underwent reverse transcription. Sequencing was performed with immunoSEQ multiplex PCR; in TCRdb, only in-frame clones are kept and a portion is missing. Of about 370,000 clones in the sample, roughly a tenth are singletons; the top ten hold 0.45% to 0.65%. V gave up 6 bases and J gave up 5 bases, with 13 bases separating them. CDR3 length equals 13 residues. Germline CDR1 reads SNHLY; CDR2 reads FYNNEI. The sequencing sample was made of central memory CD4+ T cells from blood. J is TRBJ1-1 and V is TRBV2; a weak D match, TRBD1 (5 bases). This TCR came from a man between 25 and 39 years old with type 1 diabetes. The CDR3 region has the DNA TGTGCCAGCAGGAGACCGGGACGGACTGAAGCTTTCTTT. Residues: CASRRPGRTEAFF.